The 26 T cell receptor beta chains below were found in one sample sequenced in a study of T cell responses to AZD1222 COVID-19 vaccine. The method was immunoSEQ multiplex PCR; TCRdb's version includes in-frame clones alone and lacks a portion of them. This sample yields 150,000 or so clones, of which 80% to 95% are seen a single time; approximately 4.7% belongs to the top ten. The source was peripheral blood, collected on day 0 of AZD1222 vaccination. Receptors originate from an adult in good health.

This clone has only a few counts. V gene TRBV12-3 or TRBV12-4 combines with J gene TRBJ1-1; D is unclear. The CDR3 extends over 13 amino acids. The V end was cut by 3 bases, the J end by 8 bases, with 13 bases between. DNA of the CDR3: TGTGCCAGCAGTTTTGGGCCCGGGAGGGAAGCTTTCTTT. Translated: CASSFGPGREAFF.

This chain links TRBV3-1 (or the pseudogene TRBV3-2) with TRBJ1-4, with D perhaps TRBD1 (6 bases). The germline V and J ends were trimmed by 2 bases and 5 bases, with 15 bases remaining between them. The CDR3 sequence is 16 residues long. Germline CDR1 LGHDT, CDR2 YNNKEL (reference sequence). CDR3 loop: CASSQSTQGINEKLFF. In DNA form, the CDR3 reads TGTGCCAGCAGCCAAAGTACGCAGGGGATAAATGAAAAACTGTTTTTT.

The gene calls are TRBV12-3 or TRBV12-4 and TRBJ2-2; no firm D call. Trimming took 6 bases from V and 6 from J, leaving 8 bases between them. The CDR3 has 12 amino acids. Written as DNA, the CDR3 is TGTGCCAGCAGCATCTCACCCGGGGAGCTGTTTTTT. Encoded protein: CASSISPGELFF.

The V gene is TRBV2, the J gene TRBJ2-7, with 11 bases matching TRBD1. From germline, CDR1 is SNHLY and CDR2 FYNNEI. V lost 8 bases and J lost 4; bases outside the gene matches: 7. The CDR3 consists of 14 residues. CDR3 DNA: TGTGCCAGCCAGACCGGGACAGGGGGTTACGAGCAGTACTTC. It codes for CASQTGTGGYEQYF.

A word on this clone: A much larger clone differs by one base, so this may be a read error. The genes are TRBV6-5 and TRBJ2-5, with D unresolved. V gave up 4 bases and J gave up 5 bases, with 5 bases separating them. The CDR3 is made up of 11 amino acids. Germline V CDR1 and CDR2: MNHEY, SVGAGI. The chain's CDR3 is CASSFGETQYF. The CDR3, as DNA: TGTGCCAGCAGTTTCGGGGAGACCCAGTACTTC.

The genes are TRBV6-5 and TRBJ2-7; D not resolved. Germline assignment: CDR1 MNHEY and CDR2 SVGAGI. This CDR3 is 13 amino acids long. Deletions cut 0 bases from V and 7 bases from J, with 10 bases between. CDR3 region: CASSYSTLGEQYF. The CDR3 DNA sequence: TGTGCCAGCAGTTACTCGACATTGGGGGAGCAGTACTTC.

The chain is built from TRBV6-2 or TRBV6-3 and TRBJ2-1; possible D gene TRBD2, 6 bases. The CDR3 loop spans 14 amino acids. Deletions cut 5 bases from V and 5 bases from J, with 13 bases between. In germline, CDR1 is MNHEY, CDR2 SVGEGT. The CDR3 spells CASSPGGPDNEQFF. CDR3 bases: TGTGCCAGCAGTCCCGGGGGTCCAGACAATGAGCAGTTCTTC.

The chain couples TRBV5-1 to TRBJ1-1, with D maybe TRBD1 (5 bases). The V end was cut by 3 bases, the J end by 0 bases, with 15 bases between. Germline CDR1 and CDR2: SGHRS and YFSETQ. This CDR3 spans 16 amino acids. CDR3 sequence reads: CASSSGPREMNTEAFF. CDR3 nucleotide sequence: TGCGCCAGCAGCTCCGGGCCCAGGGAAATGAACACTGAAGCTTTCTTT.

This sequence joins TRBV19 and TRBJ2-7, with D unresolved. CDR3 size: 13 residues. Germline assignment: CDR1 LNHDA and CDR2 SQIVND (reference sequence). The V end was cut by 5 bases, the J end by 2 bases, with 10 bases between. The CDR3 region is CASSPGPAYEQYF. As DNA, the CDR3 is TGTGCCAGTAGTCCCGGACCTGCCTACGAGCAGTACTTC.

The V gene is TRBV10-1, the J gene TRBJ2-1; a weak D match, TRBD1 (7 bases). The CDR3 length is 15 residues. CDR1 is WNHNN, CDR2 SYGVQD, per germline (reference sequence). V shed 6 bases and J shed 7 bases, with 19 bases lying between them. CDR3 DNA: TGCGCCAGCAGCCCCGTGGAGGGGGCTAGAAATGAGCAGTTCTTC. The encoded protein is CASSPVEGARNEQFF.

CDR3 DNA: TGCGCCAGCAGCTTGGGGGGCGGAAACTATGGCTACACCTTC. Residues: CASSLGGGNYGYTF. The V gene is TRBV5-1, the J gene TRBJ1-2, with a possible D match to TRBD1 (5 bases). The CDR3 totals 14 residues. Germline V lookup: CDR1 SGHRS, CDR2 YFSETQ. With 0 bases removed from V and 2 bases from J, the gap between germline ends came to 8 bases.

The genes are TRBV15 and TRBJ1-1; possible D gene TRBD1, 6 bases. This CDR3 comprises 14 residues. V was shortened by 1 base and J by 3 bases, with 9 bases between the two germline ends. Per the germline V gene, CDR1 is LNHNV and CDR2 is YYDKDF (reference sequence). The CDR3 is CATSRAGDYTEAFF. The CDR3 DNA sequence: TGTGCCACCAGCAGAGCAGGGGACTACACTGAAGCTTTCTTT.

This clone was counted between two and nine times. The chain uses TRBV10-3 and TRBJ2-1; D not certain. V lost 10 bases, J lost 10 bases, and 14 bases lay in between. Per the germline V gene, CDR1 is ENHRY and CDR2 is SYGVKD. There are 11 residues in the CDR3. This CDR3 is CATSSDREQFF. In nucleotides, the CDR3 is TGTGCCACCAGCTCTGATCGGGAGCAGTTCTTC.

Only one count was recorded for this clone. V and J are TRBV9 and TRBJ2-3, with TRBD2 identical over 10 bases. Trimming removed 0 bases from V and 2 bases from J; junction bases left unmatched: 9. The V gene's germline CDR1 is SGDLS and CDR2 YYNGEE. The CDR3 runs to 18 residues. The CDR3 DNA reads TGTGCCAGCAGCGTAGTCGGTGGTAGCGGGGGGATCACAGATACGCAGTATTTT. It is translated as CASSVVGGSGGITDTQYF. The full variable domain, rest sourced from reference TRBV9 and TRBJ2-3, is DSGVTQTPKHLITATGQRVTLRCSPRSGDLSVYWYQQSLDQGLQFLIQYYNGEERAKGNILERFSAQQFPDLHSELNLSSLELGDSALYFCASSVVGGSGGITDTQYFGPGTRLTVL.

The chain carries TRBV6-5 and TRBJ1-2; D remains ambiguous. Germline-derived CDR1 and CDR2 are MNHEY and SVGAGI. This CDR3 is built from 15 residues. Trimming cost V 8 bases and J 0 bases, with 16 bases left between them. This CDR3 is CASGFGSSANYGYTF. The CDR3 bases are TGTGCCAGCGGGTTCGGGAGCTCAGCTAACTATGGCTACACCTTC.

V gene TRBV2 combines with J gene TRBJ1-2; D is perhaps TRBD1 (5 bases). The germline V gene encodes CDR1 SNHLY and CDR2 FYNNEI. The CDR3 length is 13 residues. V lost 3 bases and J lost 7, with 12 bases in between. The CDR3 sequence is CASSDRQGGGYTF. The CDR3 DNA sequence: TGTGCCAGCAGTGATCGTCAGGGTGGTGGCTACACCTTC.

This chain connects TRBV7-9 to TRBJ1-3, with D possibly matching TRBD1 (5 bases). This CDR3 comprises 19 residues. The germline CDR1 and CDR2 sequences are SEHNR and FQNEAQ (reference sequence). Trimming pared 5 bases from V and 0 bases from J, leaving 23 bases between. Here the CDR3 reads CASSLTWDGDSTSGNTIYF. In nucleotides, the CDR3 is TGTGCCAGCAGCCTCACGTGGGATGGGGACTCCACCTCTGGAAACACCATATATTTT. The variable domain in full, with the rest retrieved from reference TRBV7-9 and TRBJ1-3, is DTGVSQNPRHKITKRGQNVTFRCDPISEHNRLYWYRQTLGQGPEFLTYFQNEAQLEKSRLLSDRFSAERPKGSFSTLEIQRTEQGDSAMYLCASSLTWDGDSTSGNTIYFGEGSWLTVV.

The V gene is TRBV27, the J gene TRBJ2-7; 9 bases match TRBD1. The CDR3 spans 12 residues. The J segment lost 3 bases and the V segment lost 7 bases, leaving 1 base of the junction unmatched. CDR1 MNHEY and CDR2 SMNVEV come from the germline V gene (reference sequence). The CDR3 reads CASKDRGYEQYF. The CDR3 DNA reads TGTGCCAGCAAGGACAGGGGCTACGAGCAGTACTTC.

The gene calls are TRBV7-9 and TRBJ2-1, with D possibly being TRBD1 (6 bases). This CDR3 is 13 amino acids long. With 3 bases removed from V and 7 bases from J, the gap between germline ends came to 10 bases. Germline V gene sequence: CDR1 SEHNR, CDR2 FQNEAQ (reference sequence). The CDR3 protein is CASSLGAPNEQFF. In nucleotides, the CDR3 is TGTGCCAGCAGCTTGGGGGCCCCTAATGAGCAGTTCTTC.

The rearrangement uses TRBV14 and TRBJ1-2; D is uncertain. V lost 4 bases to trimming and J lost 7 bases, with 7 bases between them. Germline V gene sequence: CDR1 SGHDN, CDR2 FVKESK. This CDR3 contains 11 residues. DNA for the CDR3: TGTGCCAGCAGCCGGACGTTTGGCTACACCTTC. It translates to CASSRTFGYTF.

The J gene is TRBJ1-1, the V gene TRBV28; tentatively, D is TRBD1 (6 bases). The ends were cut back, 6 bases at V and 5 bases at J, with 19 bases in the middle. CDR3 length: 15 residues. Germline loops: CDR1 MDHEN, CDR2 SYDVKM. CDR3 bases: TGTGCCAGCAGCCTGAGGACAGCCAAGGGGACTGAAGCTTTCTTT. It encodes CASSLRTAKGTEAFF.

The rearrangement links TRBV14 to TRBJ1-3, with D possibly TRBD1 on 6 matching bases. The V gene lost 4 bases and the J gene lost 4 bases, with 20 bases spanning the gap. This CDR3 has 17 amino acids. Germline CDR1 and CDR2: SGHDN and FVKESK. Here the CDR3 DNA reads TGTGCCAGCAGCCGTTGGGGGACAACGACCCTAGGAAACACCATATATTTT. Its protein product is CASSRWGTTTLGNTIYF. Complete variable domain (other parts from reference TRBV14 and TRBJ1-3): EAGVTQFPSHSVIEKGQTVTLRCDPISGHDNLYWYRRVMGKEIKFLLHFVKESKQDESGMPNNRFLAERTGGTYSTLKVQPAELEDSGVYFCASSRWGTTTLGNTIYFGEGSWLTVV.

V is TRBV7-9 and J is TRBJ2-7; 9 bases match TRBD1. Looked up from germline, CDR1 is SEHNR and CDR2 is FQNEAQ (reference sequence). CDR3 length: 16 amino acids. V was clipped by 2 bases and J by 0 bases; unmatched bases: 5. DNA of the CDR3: TGTGCCAGCAGCTTAATCGGACAGGGGCCCTCCTACGAGCAGTACTTC. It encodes CASSLIGQGPSYEQYF.

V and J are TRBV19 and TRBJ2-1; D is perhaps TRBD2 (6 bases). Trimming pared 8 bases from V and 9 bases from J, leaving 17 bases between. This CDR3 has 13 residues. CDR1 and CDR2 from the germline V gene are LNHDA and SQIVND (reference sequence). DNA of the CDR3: TGTGCCAGTTCGTGGGAGGCCTATGGTGAGCAGTTCTTC. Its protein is CASSWEAYGEQFF.

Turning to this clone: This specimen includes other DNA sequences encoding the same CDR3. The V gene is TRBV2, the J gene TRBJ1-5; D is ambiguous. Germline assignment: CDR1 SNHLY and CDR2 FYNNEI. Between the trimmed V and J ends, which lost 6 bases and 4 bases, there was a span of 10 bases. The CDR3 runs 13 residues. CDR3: CASRRTGNQPQHF. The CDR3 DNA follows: TGTGCCAGCAGAAGGACCGGGAATCAGCCCCAGCATTTT.

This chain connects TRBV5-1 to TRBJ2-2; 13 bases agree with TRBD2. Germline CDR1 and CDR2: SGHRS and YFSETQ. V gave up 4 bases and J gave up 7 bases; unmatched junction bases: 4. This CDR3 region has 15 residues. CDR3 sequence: CASSRLAGGIGELFF. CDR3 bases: TGCGCCAGCAGCAGACTAGCGGGAGGTATCGGGGAGCTGTTTTTT.